This T cell receptor (beta chain) was retrieved from a study of cytomegalovirus exposure and HLA in healthy donors. Study summary: The approximately 110 validation repertoires were reported in a later analysis to have been generated on the same platform as the approximately 700 first-cohort repertoires.

The donors were members of the validation cohort comprising 100 to 150 subjects, separate from the approximately 710-subject first cohort. Germline V CDR1 and CDR2: SGHDN, FVKESK. V lost 5 bases and J lost 6; bases outside the gene matches: 2. This CDR3 is built from 14 residues. Note on this clone: Its antigen remains unknown.

Some clones are missing from TCRdb's copy, which holds only in-frame ones; the method was immunoSEQ multiplex PCR. The table includes about 150,000 clones, 94% detected once. Points from the study as a whole: The majority of TCR sequences were rare, yet some public TCRs appeared in many donors. TCR clusters originating in the first cohort tended to co-occur in the 120 validation repertoires, according to a later analysis.

This receptor was identified in a man younger than 30 in good health and CMV-seropositive. J is TRBJ2-7 and V is TRBV14; 15 bases are a match to TRBD2. Source material: PBMCs. The CDR3 loop is CASSGLAGGTEQYF. CDR3 in DNA: TGTGCCAGCAGCGGACTAGCGGGAGGGACCGAGCAGTACTTC.